This T cell receptor (beta chain) was identified during a study of CD8 T cells in acute hepatitis C reinfection (dated by TCRdb to 2020 to 2022). Regarding the research as a whole: The TCRbeta repertoire of CD8+ T cells specific for the HCV NS3-1073 epitope was profiled during acute infection and after viral clearance. Several spontaneous resolvers provided paired acute and follow-up samples. Results and caveats for the whole study, not just this receptor: Diversity in the NS3-1073 specific repertoires was high, and no significant differences in diversity emerged among acute resolver, follow-up resolver and acute chronic samples. Because bulk sequencing covered only the TCRbeta chain, the alphabeta pairing of public clonotypes could not be determined. Chronically infected subjects had no follow-up repertoires because NS3-1073 specific cells were too rare to sort. Few CDR3 sequences were shared with other epitopes, and differences in sequencing approaches may have limited exact matching. Regardless of outcome, roughly 12 public clonotypes were found, and one public clonotype used V04-02/J02-02. All groups preferentially used the TRBV04 and TRBV06 gene families, and overrepresentation in the naive pool did not explain this preferential usage.

The cysteine opens and the phenylalanine closes a CDR3 of 15 amino acids. Only the CDR3 DNA stays, 45 bases, in frame from base 1. The germline V gene sets CDR1 to SGHAT and CDR2 to FQNNGV. Trimming leaves V shorter by 7 bases and J shorter by 7 bases, with the junction holding 10 bases beyond the gene matches. This clone was seen just once. Its antigen target is currently unknown. Nothing much larger sits one base from this clone, and base qualities are not available. Genomic DNA was extracted from FACS-sorted cells, and TCRbeta chain sequencing was performed through the commercial immunoSEQ service. The original methods were these. ImmunoSEQ Analyzer software v3.0 and R v3.5.1 were the tools used to analyze the repertoire data. Only productive rearrangements were analyzed, because sequences with stop codons or out-of-frame rearrangements were removed. Simpson diversity, Shannon entropy, CDR3 length and nucleotide addition metrics were obtained from the sequencing provider. Based on frequency, clonotypes were placed into dominant, sub-dominant, low or lowest abundance groups, and clonotypes under 0.1% were left out of most analyses. A CDR3 amino acid clonotype was called public if the clonotype appeared in at least two subjects at a cumulative frequency of at least 0.5%. TCRdb stores this immuneACCESS table with in-frame sequences only. Part of the clones is absent; in the studies checked, under half of the shortfall reflects unresolved V genes, and no reason is known for the rest. V, J and clone size are taken as reported in that table, and D and trimming were inferred from the DNA itself. The sample profile shows around 36,000 clones; 80% to 90% of them were found once. In total, the top ten clones hold about a tenth of the sample.

The intended sense of this specimen's time point label: naive CD8 control sorted from an acute-time-point sample. Enrolled in the Montreal Hepatitis C Cohort (HEPCO) in Canada, the donors were people who inject drugs, and these donors were followed every 3 months. Acute primary HCV infection was defined by a positive HCV RNA or antibody test following a negative test within the previous 24 weeks. Cells were surface stained with CD3, CD8 and CD45RO antibodies, and an aqua fixable dye was used to exclude dead cells. 8 spontaneous resolvers, defined by HCV RNA clearance within 24 weeks, were included in the cohort. Once thawed from cryostorage, peripheral blood mononuclear cells underwent negative selection via the MACS CD8+ T cell Isolation Kit to obtain CD8+ T cells. A BD FACSAria II cell sorter was used to sort the cells.

Source material: naive CD8+ T cells from PBMCs. In light of the paper, this sample's cell subset or site label describes: sorted total naive CD45RO-negative CD8+ T cells. The chain is assembled from TRBV11-2 and TRBJ2-2; 9 central nucleotides agree with TRBD2. The receptor was isolated from a woman between 18 and 30 years old who spontaneously cleared hepatitis C infection. The CDR3 in this case is CASTGGRAGVGELFF. The sequence in DNA is TGTGCCAGCACAGGCGGGAGGGCCGGGGTCGGGGAGCTGTTTTTT.